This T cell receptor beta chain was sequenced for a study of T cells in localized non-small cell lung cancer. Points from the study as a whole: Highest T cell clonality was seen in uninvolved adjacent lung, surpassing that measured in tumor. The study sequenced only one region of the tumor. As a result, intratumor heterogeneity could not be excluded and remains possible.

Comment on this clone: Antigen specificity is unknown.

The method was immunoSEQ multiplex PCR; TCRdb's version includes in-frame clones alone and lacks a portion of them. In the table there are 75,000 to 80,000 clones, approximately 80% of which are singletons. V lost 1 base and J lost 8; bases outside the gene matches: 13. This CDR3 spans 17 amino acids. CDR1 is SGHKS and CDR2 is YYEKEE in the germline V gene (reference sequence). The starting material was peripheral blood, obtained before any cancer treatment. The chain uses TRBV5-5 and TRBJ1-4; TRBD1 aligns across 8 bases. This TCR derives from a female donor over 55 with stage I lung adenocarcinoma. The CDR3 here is CASSLRQGAHGEEKLFF. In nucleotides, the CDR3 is TGTGCCAGCAGCTTGCGTCAGGGGGCGCATGGAGAAGAAAAACTGTTTTTT.